Listed here are 23 T cell receptor beta chains from one sample, sequenced in a study of cytomegalovirus exposure and HLA in healthy donors. Primers: 60 Vbeta forward and 13 Jbeta reverse. The protocol was immunoSEQ multiplex PCR, while the TCRdb copy is restricted to in-frame clones and leaves out a portion. Of about 160,000 clones listed, roughly 85% are singletons. What was sequenced was PBMCs. These receptors came from a woman in her twenties or thirties in good health and CMV-seronegative.

This chain joins TRBV18 and TRBJ2-3, with 11 nucleotides matching TRBD2. The junction had 0 bases not matched to a gene; V was cut back by 3 bases and J by 1 base. The CDR3 covers 15 residues. Germline-derived CDR1 and CDR2 are KGHSH and LQKENI. CDR3 bases: TGTGCCAGCTCACCGGGACTAGCGGGCACAGATACGCAGTATTTT. Translated: CASSPGLAGTDTQYF.

This chain's CDR3 is CASSLIGTLNTEAFF. The CDR3 coding sequence is TGTGCCAGCAGCTTAATTGGGACACTGAACACTGAAGCTTTCTTT. This chain joins TRBV7-9 and TRBJ1-1, with TRBD1 as a possible D gene (6 bases). This CDR3 spans 15 amino acids. CDR1 SEHNR and CDR2 FQNEAQ come from the germline V gene (reference sequence). Deletions cut 2 bases from V and 0 bases from J, with 10 bases between.

The gene calls are TRBV27 and TRBJ1-1; perhaps TRBD1 as D (6 bases). The ends were cut back, 7 bases at V and 0 bases at J, with 12 bases in the middle. The CDR3 has 14 residues. The germline gives CDR1 MNHEY, CDR2 SMNVEV (reference sequence). In DNA, the CDR3 is TGTGCCAGCACTTCAGGACAGATGAACACTGAAGCTTTCTTT. It specifies CASTSGQMNTEAFF.

This clone appeared a single time. The chain couples TRBV4-1 to TRBJ1-2, with 8 bases aligning to TRBD1. The CDR3 runs 15 residues. Germline CDR1 reads MGHRA; CDR2 reads YSYEKL. Germline trimming cut 1 base from V and 8 bases from J; bases unmatched to any gene: 9. CDR3 amino acids: CASSQGMAGQGGYTF. The CDR3 DNA sequence: TGCGCCAGCAGCCAAGGGATGGCCGGACAGGGAGGCTACACCTTC.

The rearrangement uses TRBV5-1 and TRBJ2-5; 7 nucleotides line up with TRBD2. V trimming: 5 bases; J trimming: 2 bases; junction bases outside the gene matches: 3. The germline gives CDR1 SGHRS, CDR2 YFSETQ. CDR3 length: 13 amino acids. CDR3 DNA sequence: TGCGCCAGCAGGCCGGGACTACAAGAGACCCAGTACTTC. It encodes CASRPGLQETQYF.

This chain links TRBV18 with TRBJ2-5, with TRBD1 matching 7 bases. The CDR3 is 13 amino acids. Germline CDR1 is KGHSH and CDR2 is LQKENI. V trimming: 3 bases; J trimming: 2 bases; junction bases outside the gene matches: 0. CDR3 bases: TGTGCCAGCTCACCGGGACAGCAAGAGACCCAGTACTTC. This sequence encodes CASSPGQQETQYF.

The CDR3 bases are TGCGCCAGCAGCTTGTCTCAGGCCGCCTACGAGCAGTACTTC. This encodes CASSLSQAAYEQYF. The V and J genes are TRBV5-1 and TRBJ2-5; D unclear. The closer fit of TRBJ2-7 to the DNA end suggests the J call may be wrong. The CDR3 runs 14 residues. Germline V gives CDR1 SGHRS, CDR2 YFSETQ.

The rearrangement joins TRBV7-8 to TRBJ1-2; 11 nucleotides agree with TRBD1. V trimming: 4 bases; J trimming: 3 bases; junction bases outside the gene matches: 13. The CDR3 totals 18 residues. Germline lookup yields CDR1 SGHVS and CDR2 FQNEAQ. This chain's CDR3 is CASSSYQMGTGGDYGYTF. CDR3 coding DNA: TGTGCCAGCAGCTCTTACCAAATGGGGACAGGGGGTGACTATGGCTACACCTTC. The full variable domain, with the rest looked up from reference TRBV7-8 and TRBJ1-2, is GAGVSQSPRYKVAKRGQDVALRCDPISGHVSLFWYQQALGQGPEFLTYFQNEAQLDKSGLPSDRFFAERPEGSVSTLKIQRTQQEDSAVYLCASSSYQMGTGGDYGYTFGSGTRLTVV.

The sample holds a few counts of this clone. The chain joins TRBV4-1 to TRBJ1-1; D gene unclear. The germline CDR1 and CDR2 sequences are MGHRA and YSYEKL. The CDR3 sequence is 14 residues long. V was pared by 3 bases and J by 1 base, with 9 bases between. CDR3 DNA sequence: TGCGCCAGCAGCCAGGGAGCGGGGAACACTGAAGCTTTCTTT. It is translated as CASSQGAGNTEAFF.

The chain joins TRBV29-1 to TRBJ2-1, with TRBD2 matching 10 bases. Germline values: CDR1 SQVTM, CDR2 ANQGSEA. The CDR3 is made up of 14 amino acids. The V segment lost 6 bases and the J segment 6 bases; nucleotides outside the gene matches: 8. The CDR3 region has the DNA TGCAGCGTACCTGGACTAGCGGTACCCAATGAGCAGTTCTTC. Protein sequence: CSVPGLAVPNEQFF.

The gene calls are TRBV28 and TRBJ1-4; no reliable D call. V shed 6 bases and J shed 13 bases, with 24 bases lying between them. The germline gives CDR1 MDHEN, CDR2 SYDVKM. The CDR3 totals 15 residues. DNA of the CDR3: TGTGCCAGCAGCTTACCTTACGCCCTGGGCCAGACACTGTTTTTT. Amino acids: CASSLPYALGQTLFF.

The chain carries TRBV6-5 and TRBJ2-5, with 8 bases lining up with TRBD2. The DNA matches TRBJ2-7 better at its end, which makes the J call doubtful. Germline values: CDR1 MNHEY, CDR2 SVGAGI. CDR3 length: 16 residues. The DNA of the CDR3 is TGTGCCAGCAGTTACGAGGGCGGGGGGACAAGTTACGAGCAGTACTTC. This encodes CASSYEGGGTSYEQYF.

This rearrangement joins TRBV6-1 to TRBJ2-5; 8 bases agree with TRBD2. This CDR3 is built from 15 residues. CDR1 is MNHNS, CDR2 SASEGT, per germline. The V segment lost 7 bases and the J segment 2 bases; nucleotides outside the gene matches: 9. For the CDR3, the DNA is TGTGCCAGCACCAGGACTAGCTTTCGGCAAGAGACCCAGTACTTC. Translated, it gives CASTRTSFRQETQYF.

The chain combines TRBV5-1 with TRBJ2-3; D remains unclear. Germline V gene lookup returns CDR1 SGHRS and CDR2 YFSETQ. V lost 4 bases and J 2 bases, leaving 8 bases between the germline ends. The CDR3 is made up of 13 amino acids. Written as DNA, the CDR3 is TGCGCCAGCAGCCCCCGAGACACAGATACGCAGTATTTT. Its protein product is CASSPRDTDTQYF.

The gene calls are TRBV19 and TRBJ2-7; 11 nucleotides line up with TRBD2. Losses at the gene ends were 8 bases for V and 0 bases for J; bases not matched to a gene: 6. This CDR3 is 15 amino acids long. From germline, CDR1 is LNHDA and CDR2 SQIVND (reference sequence). CDR3 nucleotides: TGTGCCAGTCGGTTAGCGGGAGGGTCCTCCTACGAGCAGTACTTC. The encoded protein is CASRLAGGSSYEQYF.

The chain combines TRBV10-3 with TRBJ2-3; 10 bases map to TRBD2. CDR3 length equals 15 residues. Unmatched junction bases numbered 10, after V lost 11 bases and J lost 2 bases. Looked up from germline, CDR1 is ENHRY and CDR2 is SYGVKD. This CDR3 reads CASMELAGPTDTQYF. In nucleotides, the CDR3 is TGTGCCTCAATGGAACTAGCGGGACCCACAGATACGCAGTATTTT.

This sequence joins TRBV29-1 and TRBJ2-1, with D unresolved. This CDR3 region has 11 residues. Germline CDR1 SQVTM, CDR2 ANQGSEA. The ends were cut back, 5 bases at V and 9 bases at J, with 11 bases in the middle. Here the CDR3 DNA reads TGCAGCGTTATTCCCCCCAGTGAGCAGTTCTTC. Translation: CSVIPPSEQFF.

CDR3: CASSFKAGGRYNEQFF. The CDR3 DNA reads as TGTGCCAGCAGTTTCAAAGCGGGAGGACGCTACAATGAGCAGTTCTTC. V usage is TRBV27 and J usage is TRBJ2-1, with TRBD2 identical over 9 bases. The germline CDR1 and CDR2 sequences are MNHEY and SMNVEV (reference sequence). CDR3 length equals 16 residues. V gave up 3 bases and J gave up 3 bases; unmatched junction bases: 6.

The chain recombines TRBV27 with TRBJ1-4; a weak D match, TRBD1 (5 bases). Germline assignment: CDR1 MNHEY and CDR2 SMNVEV (reference sequence). The length of the CDR3 is 15 residues. V dropped 1 base and J dropped 10 bases, with 16 bases sitting between them. CDR3 amino acids: CASSLLGQGSVKLFF. CDR3 nucleotide sequence: TGTGCCAGCAGTTTATTGGGGCAGGGAAGCGTAAAACTGTTTTTT.

The chain uses TRBV19 and TRBJ2-2; a weak D match, TRBD2 (5 bases). V was trimmed by 3 bases and J by 8 bases, leaving 10 bases between them. Germline CDR1 LNHDA, CDR2 SQIVND (reference sequence). This CDR3 spans 13 amino acids. The CDR3 here is CASSIPSPGELFF. CDR3 bases: TGTGCCAGTAGTATTCCTAGCCCTGGGGAGCTGTTTTTT. Full variable domain (rest looked up from reference TRBV19 and TRBJ2-2): DGGITQSPKYLFRKEGQNVTLSCEQNLNHDAMYWYRQDPGQGLRLIYYSQIVNDFQKGDIAEGYSVSREKKESFPLTVTSAQKNPTAFYLCASSIPSPGELFFGEGSRLTVL.

The chain carries TRBV5-4 and TRBJ2-2; D is possibly TRBD2 (6 bases). Germline-derived CDR1 and CDR2 are SGHNT and YYREEE (reference sequence). The CDR3 consists of 16 residues. The V and J ends lost 2 bases and 0 bases respectively, with 11 bases between them. DNA for the CDR3: TGTGCCAGCAGCTTACCGGGAGAGACGAACACCGGGGAGCTGTTTTTT. Protein product: CASSLPGETNTGELFF.

The chain recombines TRBV10-1 with TRBJ2-3; a possible D gene is TRBD2 (6 bases). The germline V gene has CDR1 WNHNN and CDR2 SYGVQD (reference sequence). CDR3 length equals 15 residues. The V gene lost 3 bases and the J gene lost 6 bases, with 16 bases spanning the gap. CDR3 sequence (DNA): TGCGCCAGCAGTGATTCACTAGCTTCTAGGGATACGCAGTATTTT. It yields the protein CASSDSLASRDTQYF.

The chain joins TRBV28 to TRBJ2-7; D is possibly TRBD1 (6 bases). This CDR3 is 14 amino acids long. Germline CDR1 and CDR2: MDHEN and SYDVKM. V lost 6 bases to trimming and J lost 0 bases, with 12 bases between them. For the CDR3, the DNA is TGTGCCAGCAGCCAAAGGGGGAGCTCCTACGAGCAGTACTTC. This codes for CASSQRGSSYEQYF. The entire variable domain, with the rest obtained from reference TRBV28 and TRBJ2-7, is as follows: DVKVTQSSRYLVKRTGEKVFLECVQDMDHENMFWYRQDPGLGLRLIYFSYDVKMKEKGDIPEGYSVSREKKERFSLILESASTNQTSMYLCASSQRGSSYEQYFGPGTRLTVT.